The source of this TCR beta chain is a study of T cell repertoires in cytomegalovirus infection. TCRdb fed the reads into MiXCR, producing one record per CDR3 protein. The table includes about 110,000 distinct CDR3 sequences, 30% detected once. Trimming cost V 1 base and J 13 bases, with 11 bases left between them. The CDR3 runs 11 residues. The germline CDR1 and CDR2 sequences are LGHNA and YSLEER. This clonotype was recorded a few times. Its antigen remains unknown. This sample comprised CD8+ T cells from cultured PBMCs, obtained from culture after CMV antigen stimulation. This sequence was found in a human donor in good health (CMV status not recorded). Some clones in this sample may be carry-over from other donors' samples. The chain combines TRBV4-3 with TRBJ2-7, with D unresolved. As DNA, the CDR3 is TGCGCCAGCAGCCAAGGGACGGTTCCTTACTTC. This gives the protein CASSQGTVPYF.